This T cell receptor beta chain was obtained from a study of T cells in Graves' hyperthyroidism and ophthalmopathy. General study results and limits: A 13 V-J model separated ophthalmopathy from stable hyperthyroidism.

J lost 4 bases, V lost 2 bases, and 11 bases had no gene match. The CDR3 is 17 residues long. Germline-derived CDR1 and CDR2 are MNHEY and SVGAGI. RNA transcripts yielded amplified TCR beta CDR3 regions. TCR CDR3 underwent first-round RT-PCR with the HTBI primer set. Each CDR3 protein gets one entry after TCRdb re-called the multiplex PCR reads with MiXCR. Among almost 500,000 distinct CDR3 sequences listed, less than 25% were seen once. Only a few counts were recorded for this clonotype. Its cognate antigen is unknown. The source of this sequence is a woman aged 70-85 years with Graves' ophthalmopathy. Sequencing was carried out using blood. V and J are TRBV6-5 and TRBJ1-3; TRBD1 aligns across 7 bases. This chain's CDR3 is CASSYANRQGYGNTIYF. CDR3 in DNA: TGTGCCAGCAGTTACGCAAATCGACAGGGCTACGGAAACACCATATATTTT.